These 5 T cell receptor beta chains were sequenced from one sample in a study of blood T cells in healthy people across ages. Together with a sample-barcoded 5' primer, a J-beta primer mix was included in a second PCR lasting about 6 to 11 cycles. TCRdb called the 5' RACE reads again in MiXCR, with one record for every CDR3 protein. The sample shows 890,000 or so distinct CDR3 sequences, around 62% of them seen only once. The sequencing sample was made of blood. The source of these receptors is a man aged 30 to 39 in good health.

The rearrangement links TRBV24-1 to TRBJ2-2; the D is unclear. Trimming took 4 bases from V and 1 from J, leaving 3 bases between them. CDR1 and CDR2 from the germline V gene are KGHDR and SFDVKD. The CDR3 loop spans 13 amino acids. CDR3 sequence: CATSEENTGELFF. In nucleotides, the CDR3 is TGTGCCACCAGTGAGGAGAACACCGGGGAGCTGTTTTTT.

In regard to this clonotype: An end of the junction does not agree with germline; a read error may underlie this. CDR3 loop: CASRRGQGIQETQYF. For the CDR3, the DNA is TGCGCCAGCAGGAGGGGACAGGGGATACAAGAAACCCAGTACTTC. This chain links TRBV5-1 with TRBJ2-5, with TRBD1 matching 10 bases. This CDR3 has 15 amino acids. Germline V gene sequence: CDR1 SGHRS, CDR2 YFSETQ.

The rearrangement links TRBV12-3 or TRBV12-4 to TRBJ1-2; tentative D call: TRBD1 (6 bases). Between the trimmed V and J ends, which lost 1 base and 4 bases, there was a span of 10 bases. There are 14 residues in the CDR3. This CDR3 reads CASSLGDRIYGYTF. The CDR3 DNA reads TGTGCCAGCAGTTTAGGTGACAGGATCTATGGCTACACCTTC.

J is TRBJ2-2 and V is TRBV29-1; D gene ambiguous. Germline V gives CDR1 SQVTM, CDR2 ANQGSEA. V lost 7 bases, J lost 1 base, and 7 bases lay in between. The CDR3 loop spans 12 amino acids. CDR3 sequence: CSANKNTGELFF. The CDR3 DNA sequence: TGCAGCGCGAACAAGAACACCGGGGAGCTGTTTTTT.

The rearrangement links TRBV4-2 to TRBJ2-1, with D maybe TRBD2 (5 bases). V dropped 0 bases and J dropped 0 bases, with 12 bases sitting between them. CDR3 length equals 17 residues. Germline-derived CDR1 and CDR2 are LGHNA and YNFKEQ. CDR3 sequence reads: CASSQEEDASSYNEQFF. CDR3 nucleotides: TGTGCCAGCAGCCAAGAGGAGGACGCTAGCTCCTACAATGAGCAGTTCTTC.